Each of the 17 T cell receptor beta chains below was sequenced from the same sample in a study of T cell responses to AZD1222 COVID-19 vaccine. Only in-frame clones appear in the TCRdb table, and some are missing; sequencing was by immunoSEQ multiplex PCR. The repertoire has about 140,000 clones, nearly 95% of them found once; the top ten carry 3.6%. The specimen was peripheral blood, collected 28 days after the second AZD1222 dose. All receptors derive from an adult who received the AZD1222 COVID-19 vaccine.

V is TRBV5-4 and J is TRBJ1-4; tentative D call: TRBD1 (6 bases). Germline V CDR1 and CDR2: SGHNT, YYREEE (reference sequence). This CDR3 spans 15 amino acids. The germline V and J ends were trimmed by 4 bases and 0 bases, with 10 bases remaining between them. The DNA for the CDR3 is TGTGCCAGCAGCCCGGACAGAGCAACTAATGAAAAACTGTTTTTT. Amino acid sequence: CASSPDRATNEKLFF.

This chain joins TRBV5-3 and TRBJ2-7; no firm D call. TRBV5-3 is marked as an open reading frame, function uncertain. V was pared by 6 bases and J by 1 base, with 8 bases between. This CDR3 spans 12 amino acids. The CDR3 loop is CARKGQSYEQYF. The CDR3 DNA follows: TGTGCCAGAAAGGGTCAGTCCTACGAGCAGTACTTC.

This rearrangement joins TRBV9 to TRBJ2-1; weak D call: TRBD2 (5 bases). The V end lost 4 bases, the J end lost 0 bases, and 14 bases lay between the germline ends. The CDR3 extends over 16 amino acids. Germline CDR1 reads SGDLS; CDR2 reads YYNGEE. The CDR3 DNA sequence: TGTGCCAGCAGCCCCCGTCCGGGGAGCTCCTACAATGAGCAGTTCTTC. Translation gives CASSPRPGSSYNEQFF.

This clone was counted once. The chain employs TRBV18 and TRBJ2-2; D is possibly TRBD2 (6 bases). The CDR3 has 14 residues. CDR1 is KGHSH, CDR2 LQKENI, per germline. V lost 3 bases and J 4 bases, leaving 9 bases between the germline ends. The CDR3 nucleotides are TGTGCCAGCTCACCGAACGGGGGCACCGGGGAGCTGTTTTTT. This translates into CASSPNGGTGELFF.

The chain carries TRBV7-9 and TRBJ1-6; no clear D gene. Germline CDR1 is SEHNR and CDR2 is FQNEAQ (reference sequence). The CDR3 covers 13 residues. V lost 6 bases, J lost 4 bases, and 7 bases lay in between. The CDR3 sequence: CASSSGYNSPLHF. CDR3 sequence (DNA): TGTGCCAGCAGTTCTGGGTATAATTCACCCCTCCACTTT.

This chain links TRBV27 with TRBJ2-6; D is uncertain. The ends were cut back, 9 bases at V and 0 bases at J, with 12 bases in the middle. CDR1 is MNHEY and CDR2 is SMNVEV in the germline V gene (reference sequence). This CDR3 has 15 residues. The CDR3 DNA reads TGTGCCAGTGCTGGGTCGACCTCTGGGGCCAACGTCCTGACTTTC. Residues: CASAGSTSGANVLTF.

V is TRBV5-6 and J is TRBJ2-5, with 10 bases fitting TRBD2. V trimming: 5 bases; J trimming: 4 bases; junction bases outside the gene matches: 8. Germline V gives CDR1 SGHDT, CDR2 YYEEEE. The CDR3 spans 15 residues. The DNA for the CDR3 is TGTGCCAGCAGTCCCCTAGCGGGAGCCCGAGAGACCCAGTACTTC. Translated: CASSPLAGARETQYF.

The CDR3 bases are TGTGCCAGCAACGCTCAGATCGGGACAGCCTCCTACGAGCAGTACTTC. Protein sequence: CASNAQIGTASYEQYF. J is TRBJ2-7 and V is TRBV5-6; 7 positions match TRBD1. CDR1 SGHDT and CDR2 YYEEEE come from the germline V gene. The CDR3 totals 16 residues. V lost 6 bases and J lost 0; bases outside the gene matches: 12.

J is TRBJ2-7 and V is TRBV5-4, with 8 bases fitting TRBD1. The CDR3 extends over 15 amino acids. V shed 1 base and J 1 base; nucleotides not matched to a gene: 4. CDR1 and CDR2 from the germline V gene are SGHNT and YYREEE (reference sequence). The CDR3 is CASSLQGARSYEQYF. Written as DNA, the CDR3 is TGTGCCAGCAGCTTGCAGGGGGCCAGGTCCTACGAGCAGTACTTC.

As to this clone: One end of the junction fails to match germline, which may point to a read error. The rearrangement links TRBV18 to TRBJ1-4, with D possibly TRBD1 on 5 matching bases. The CDR3 contains 15 residues. Germline CDR1 reads KGHSH; CDR2 reads LQKENI. The CDR3 DNA sequence: TGTGCCAGCTCCCCACAAGGGGTGGCTAATGAAAAACTGTTTTTT. Its protein product is CASSPQGVANEKLFF.

The genes are TRBV3-1 (or the pseudogene TRBV3-2) and TRBJ2-1; the D is unclear. In germline, CDR1 is LGHDT, CDR2 YNNKEL (reference sequence). The germline V and J ends were trimmed by 0 bases and 10 bases, with 10 bases remaining between them. This CDR3 is 13 amino acids long. CDR3 DNA sequence: TGTGCCAGCAGCCAAGATCTAGGAGCGGAGCAGTTCTTC. Its protein product is CASSQDLGAEQFF.

The CDR3 DNA follows: TGTGCCAGCAGCTTAGGGGTGGATCAGCCCCAGCATTTT. Encoded protein: CASSLGVDQPQHF. The V call is TRBV7-2, the J call TRBJ1-5; D is unresolved. The germline V gene encodes CDR1 SGHTA and CDR2 FQGNSA. The length of the CDR3 is 13 residues. Trimming stripped 1 base from V and 5 bases from J, with 6 bases between.

V and J are TRBV27 and TRBJ2-2; perhaps TRBD1 as D (6 bases). Germline-derived CDR1 and CDR2 are MNHEY and SMNVEV (reference sequence). There are 16 residues in the CDR3. With 3 bases removed from V and 0 bases from J, the gap between germline ends came to 11 bases. The CDR3 loop reads CASSFWWTANTGELFF. DNA for the CDR3: TGTGCCAGCAGTTTCTGGTGGACAGCGAACACCGGGGAGCTGTTTTTT.

The chain is built from TRBV15 and TRBJ1-1; D is unresolved. Germline CDR1 and CDR2: LNHNV and YYDKDF (reference sequence). V lost 4 bases and J 6 bases, leaving 21 bases between the germline ends. This CDR3 comprises 16 residues. CDR3 amino acids: CATSTPNRGGRPEAFF. The CDR3 coding sequence is TGTGCCACCAGCACCCCAAACCGGGGTGGGAGGCCTGAAGCTTTCTTT.

CDR3: CASSFSDYGYTF. The CDR3 region has the DNA TGTGCCAGCAGTTTTTCGGACTATGGCTACACCTTC. The V and J genes are TRBV28 and TRBJ1-2; D is uncertain. There are 12 residues in the CDR3. Per germline, CDR1 MDHEN and CDR2 SYDVKM. Trimming removed 3 bases from V and 3 bases from J, with 5 bases in between.

The chain uses TRBV7-2 and TRBJ2-7; D is possibly TRBD2 (6 bases). CDR1 and CDR2 from the germline V gene are SGHTA and FQGNSA. Trimming left V 4 bases short and J 0 bases short, with 19 bases between. The CDR3 extends over 17 amino acids. The CDR3 here is CASSSRLARANSYEQYF. CDR3 nucleotides: TGTGCCAGCAGCTCTCGGCTAGCGCGAGCCAACTCCTACGAGCAGTACTTC.

This chain uses TRBV10-3 with TRBJ2-7; D gene ambiguous. CDR1 and CDR2 from the germline V gene are ENHRY and SYGVKD. The CDR3 contains 16 residues. Deletions cut 4 bases from V and 1 base from J, with 17 bases between. The CDR3 is CAISALAGRTSYEQYF. CDR3 nucleotide sequence: TGTGCCATCAGTGCCCTGGCAGGCAGGACGTCCTACGAGCAGTACTTC.